This TCR beta chain derives from a study of CD8 T cells in Susac syndrome. General study findings and limits: The study conceded that its TCR sequencing and HLA analysis involved relatively few individuals.

V was pared by 3 bases and J by 0 bases, with 8 bases between. Germline loops: CDR1 SQVTM, CDR2 ANQGSEA. This CDR3 spans 13 amino acids. The RNA input was about 0.5 to 1 ug, and it was reverse transcribed with random hexamers. The CDR3 of TCR beta was amplified by immunoSEQ multiplex PCR across 54 Vbeta and 13 Jbeta. One entry per CDR3 protein results from TCRdb running MiXCR on the immunoSEQ multiplex PCR reads. The profile shows around 150,000 distinct CDR3 sequences, more than 90% of them singletons. Details on this clonotype: Its antigen remains unidentified.

This TCR was recovered from a human donor in good health. The chain has TRBV29-1 and TRBJ1-1; unclear D gene. Sample: CD4+ T cells from PBMCs. In nucleotides, the CDR3 is TGCAGCGTTGAGCAGACAATGAACACTGAAGCTTTCTTT. Translated: CSVEQTMNTEAFF.